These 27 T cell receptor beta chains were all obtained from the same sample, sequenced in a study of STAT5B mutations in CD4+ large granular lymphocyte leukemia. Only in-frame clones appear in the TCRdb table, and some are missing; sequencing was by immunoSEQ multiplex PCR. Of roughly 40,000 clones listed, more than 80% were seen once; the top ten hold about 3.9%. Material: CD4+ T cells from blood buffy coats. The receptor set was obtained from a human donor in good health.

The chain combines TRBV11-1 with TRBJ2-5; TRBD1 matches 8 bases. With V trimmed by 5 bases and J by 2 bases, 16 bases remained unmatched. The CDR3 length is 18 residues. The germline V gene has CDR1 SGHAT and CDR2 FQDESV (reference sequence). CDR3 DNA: TGTGCCAGCAGCCTAAAAGCCCCGGGACAGGCGAATCAAGAGACCCAGTACTTC. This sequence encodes CASSLKAPGQANQETQYF.

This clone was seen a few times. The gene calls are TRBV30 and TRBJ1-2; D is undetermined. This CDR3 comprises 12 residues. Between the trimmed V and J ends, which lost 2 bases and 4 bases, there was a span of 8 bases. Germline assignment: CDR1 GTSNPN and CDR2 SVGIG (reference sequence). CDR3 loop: CAWSRLGYGYTF. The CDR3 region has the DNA TGTGCCTGGAGTCGATTAGGCTATGGCTACACCTTC.

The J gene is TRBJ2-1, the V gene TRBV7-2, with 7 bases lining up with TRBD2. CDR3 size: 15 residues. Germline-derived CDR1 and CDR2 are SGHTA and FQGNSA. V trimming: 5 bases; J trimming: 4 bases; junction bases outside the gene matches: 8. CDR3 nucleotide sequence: TGTGCCAGCAGCATACCAGCGGGGTATTACAATGAGCAGTTCTTC. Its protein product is CASSIPAGYYNEQFF.

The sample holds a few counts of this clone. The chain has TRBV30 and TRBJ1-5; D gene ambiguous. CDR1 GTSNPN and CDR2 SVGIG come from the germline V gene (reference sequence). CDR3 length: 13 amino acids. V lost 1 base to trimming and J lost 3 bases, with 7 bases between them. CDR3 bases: TGTGCCTGGAGTGATGGGCCCAATCAGCCCCAGCATTTT. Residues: CAWSDGPNQPQHF.

The CDR3 DNA reads TGTGCCAGCAGTCCCCTGGCGGGAACGGAGACCCAGTACTTC. Residues: CASSPLAGTETQYF. V is TRBV6-5 and J is TRBJ2-5; TRBD2 is a possible D gene (6 bases). Germline CDR1 MNHEY, CDR2 SVGAGI. The V end was cut by 5 bases, the J end by 5 bases, with 15 bases between. The CDR3 has 14 residues.

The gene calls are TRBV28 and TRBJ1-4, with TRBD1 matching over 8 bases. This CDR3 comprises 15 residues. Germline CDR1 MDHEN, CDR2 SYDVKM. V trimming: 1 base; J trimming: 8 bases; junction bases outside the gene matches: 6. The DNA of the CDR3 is TGTGCCAGCAGTTTATCTTCAGGGGGCGAAGAAAAACTGTTTTTT. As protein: CASSLSSGGEEKLFF.

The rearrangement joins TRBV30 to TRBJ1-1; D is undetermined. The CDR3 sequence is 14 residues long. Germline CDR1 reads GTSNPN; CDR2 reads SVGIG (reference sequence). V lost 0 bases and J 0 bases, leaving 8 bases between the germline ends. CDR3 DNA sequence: TGTGCCTGGAGTGTACTTTGGATGAACACTGAAGCTTTCTTT. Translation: CAWSVLWMNTEAFF.

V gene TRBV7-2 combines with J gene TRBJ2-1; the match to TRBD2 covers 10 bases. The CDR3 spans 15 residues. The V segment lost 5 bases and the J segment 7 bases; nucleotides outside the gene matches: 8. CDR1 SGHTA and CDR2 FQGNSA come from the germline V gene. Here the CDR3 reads CASSLGLASINEQFF. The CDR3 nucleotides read TGTGCCAGCAGCCTGGGACTAGCGTCTATTAATGAGCAGTTCTTC.

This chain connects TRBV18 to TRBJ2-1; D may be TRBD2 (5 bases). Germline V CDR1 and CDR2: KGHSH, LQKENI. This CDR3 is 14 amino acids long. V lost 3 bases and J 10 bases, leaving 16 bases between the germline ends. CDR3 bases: TGTGCCAGCTCACCTCAGGAGGTCAAACGGGAGCAGTTCTTC. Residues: CASSPQEVKREQFF.

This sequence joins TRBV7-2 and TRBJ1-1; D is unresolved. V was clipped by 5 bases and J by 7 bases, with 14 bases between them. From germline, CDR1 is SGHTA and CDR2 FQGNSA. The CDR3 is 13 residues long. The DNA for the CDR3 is TGTGCCAGCAGCCCTAAATTACGGGATGAAGCTTTCTTT. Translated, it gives CASSPKLRDEAFF.

CDR3 residues: CAISAGQAETQYF. The CDR3 DNA is TGTGCCATCAGTGCGGGACAGGCAGAGACCCAGTACTTC. This chain connects TRBV10-3 to TRBJ2-5, with 8 positions matching TRBD1. The junction had 2 bases not matched to a gene; V was cut back by 4 bases and J by 4 bases. The germline CDR1 and CDR2 sequences are ENHRY and SYGVKD. The CDR3 extends over 13 amino acids.

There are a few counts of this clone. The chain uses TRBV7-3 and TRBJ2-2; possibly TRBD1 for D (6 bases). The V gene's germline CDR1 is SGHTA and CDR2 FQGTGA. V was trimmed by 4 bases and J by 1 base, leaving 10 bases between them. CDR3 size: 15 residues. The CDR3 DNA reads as TGTGCCAGCAGCTCCACGGACAGGAACACCGGGGAGCTGTTTTTT. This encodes CASSSTDRNTGELFF.

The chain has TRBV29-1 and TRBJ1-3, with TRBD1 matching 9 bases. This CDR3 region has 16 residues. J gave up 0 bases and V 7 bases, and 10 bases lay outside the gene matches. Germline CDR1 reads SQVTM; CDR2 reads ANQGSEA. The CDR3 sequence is CSATGTGIDSGNTIYF. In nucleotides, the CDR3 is TGCAGCGCCACCGGGACAGGGATTGACTCTGGAAACACCATATATTTT. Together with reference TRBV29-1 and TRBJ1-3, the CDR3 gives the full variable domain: SAVISQKPSRDICQRGTSLTIQCQVDSQVTMMFWYRQQPGQSLTLIATANQGSEATYESGFVIDKFPISRPNLTFSTLTVSNMSPEDSSIYLCSATGTGIDSGNTIYFGEGSWLTVV.

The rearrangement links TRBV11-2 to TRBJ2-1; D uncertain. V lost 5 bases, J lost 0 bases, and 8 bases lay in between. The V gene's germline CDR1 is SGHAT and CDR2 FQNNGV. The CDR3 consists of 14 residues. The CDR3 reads CASSQESSYNEQFF. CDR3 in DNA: TGTGCCAGCAGCCAAGAGAGCTCCTACAATGAGCAGTTCTTC.

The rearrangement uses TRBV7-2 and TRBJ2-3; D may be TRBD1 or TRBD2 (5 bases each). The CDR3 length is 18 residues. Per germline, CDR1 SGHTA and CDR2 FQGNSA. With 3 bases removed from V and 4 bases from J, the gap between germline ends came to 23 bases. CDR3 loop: CASSFGTTLLSRADTQYF. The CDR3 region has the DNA TGTGCCAGCAGCTTCGGGACCACGCTACTATCTCGGGCAGATACGCAGTATTTT.

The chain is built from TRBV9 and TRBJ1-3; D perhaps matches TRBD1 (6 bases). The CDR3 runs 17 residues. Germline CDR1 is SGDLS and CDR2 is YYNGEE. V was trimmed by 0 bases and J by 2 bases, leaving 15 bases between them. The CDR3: CASSVGSDRFTGNTIYF. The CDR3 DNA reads TGTGCCAGCAGCGTAGGTTCGGACAGATTCACTGGAAACACCATATATTTT.

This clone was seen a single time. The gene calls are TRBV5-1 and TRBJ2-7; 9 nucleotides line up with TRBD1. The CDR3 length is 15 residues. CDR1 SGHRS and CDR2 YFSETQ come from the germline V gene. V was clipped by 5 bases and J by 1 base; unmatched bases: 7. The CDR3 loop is CASRVGQGFSYEQYF. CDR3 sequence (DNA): TGCGCCAGCAGAGTGGGACAGGGATTTTCCTACGAGCAGTACTTC.

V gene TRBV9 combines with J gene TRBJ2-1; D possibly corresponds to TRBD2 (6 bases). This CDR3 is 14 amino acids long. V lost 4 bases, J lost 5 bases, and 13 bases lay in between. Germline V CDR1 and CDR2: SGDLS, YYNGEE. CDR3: CASSKSGHNNEQFF. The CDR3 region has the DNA TGTGCCAGCAGCAAGAGCGGGCACAACAATGAGCAGTTCTTC.

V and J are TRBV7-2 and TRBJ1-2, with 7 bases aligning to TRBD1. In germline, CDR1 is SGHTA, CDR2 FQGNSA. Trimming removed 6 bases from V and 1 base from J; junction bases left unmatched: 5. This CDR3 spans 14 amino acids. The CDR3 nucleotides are TGTGCCAGCAGGTTCGGGACAGTTAACTATGGCTACACCTTC. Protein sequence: CASRFGTVNYGYTF.

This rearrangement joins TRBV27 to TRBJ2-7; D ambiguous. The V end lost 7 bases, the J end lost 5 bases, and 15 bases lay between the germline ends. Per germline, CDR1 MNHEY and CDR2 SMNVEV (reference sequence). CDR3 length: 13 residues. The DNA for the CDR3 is TGTGCCAGCACCCCCATTCCGGGTCACGAGCAGTACTTC. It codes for CASTPIPGHEQYF.

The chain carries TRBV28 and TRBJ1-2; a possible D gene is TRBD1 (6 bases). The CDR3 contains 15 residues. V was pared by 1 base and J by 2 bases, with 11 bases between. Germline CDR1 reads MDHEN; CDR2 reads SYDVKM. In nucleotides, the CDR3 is TGTGCCAGCAGTTTATCTGGGGGCCGGAACTATGGCTACACCTTC. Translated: CASSLSGGRNYGYTF.

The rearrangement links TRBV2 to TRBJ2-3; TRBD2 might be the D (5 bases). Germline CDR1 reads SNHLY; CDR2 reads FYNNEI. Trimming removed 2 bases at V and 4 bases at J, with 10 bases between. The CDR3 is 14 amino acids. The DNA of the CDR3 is TGTGCCAGCAGTGAACGTCGCGGGTCAGATACGCAGTATTTT. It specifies CASSERRGSDTQYF. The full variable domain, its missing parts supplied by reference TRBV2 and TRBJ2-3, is EPEVTQTPSHQVTQMGQEVILRCVPISNHLYFYWYRQILGQKVEFLVSFYNNEISEKSEIFDDQFSVERPDGSNFTLKIRSTKLEDSAMYFCASSERRGSDTQYFGPGTRLTVL.

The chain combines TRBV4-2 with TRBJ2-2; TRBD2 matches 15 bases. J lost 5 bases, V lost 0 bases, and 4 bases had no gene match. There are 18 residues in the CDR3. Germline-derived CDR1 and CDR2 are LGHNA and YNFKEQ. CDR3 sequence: CASSQDSGTSGGTGELFF. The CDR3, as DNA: TGTGCCAGCAGCCAAGATTCTGGGACTAGCGGGGGGACCGGGGAGCTGTTTTTT.

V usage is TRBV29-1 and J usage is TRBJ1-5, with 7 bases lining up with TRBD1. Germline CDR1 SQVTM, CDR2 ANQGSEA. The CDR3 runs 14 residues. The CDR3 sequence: CAGGNEYSNQPQHF. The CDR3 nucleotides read TGCGCAGGGGGGAATGAATACAGCAATCAGCCCCAGCATTTT.

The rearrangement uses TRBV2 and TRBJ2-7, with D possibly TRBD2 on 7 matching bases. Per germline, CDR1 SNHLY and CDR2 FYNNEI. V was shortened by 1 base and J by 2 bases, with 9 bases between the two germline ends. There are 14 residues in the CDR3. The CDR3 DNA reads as TGTGCCAGCAGTGAAGAGGGGGGGCCCTACGAGCAGTACTTC. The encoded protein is CASSEEGGPYEQYF.

The CDR3 loop is CASRGSTYEQYF. Here the CDR3 DNA reads TGTGCCAGCCGTGGGAGCACCTACGAGCAGTACTTC. The chain couples TRBV28 to TRBJ2-7; maybe TRBD2 (5 bases). CDR1 is MDHEN and CDR2 is SYDVKM in the germline V gene. Trimming pared 8 bases from V and 2 bases from J, leaving 10 bases between. The CDR3 has 12 amino acids.

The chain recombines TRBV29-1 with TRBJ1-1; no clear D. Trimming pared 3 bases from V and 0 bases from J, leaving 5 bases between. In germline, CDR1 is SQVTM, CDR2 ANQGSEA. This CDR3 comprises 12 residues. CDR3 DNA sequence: TGCAGCGTTGACTGGATGAACACTGAAGCTTTCTTT. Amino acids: CSVDWMNTEAFF.